This is a list of T cell receptor beta chains from one sample in a study of blood T cell repertoires in COVID-19. Clones were sequenced by immunoSEQ multiplex PCR, and TCRdb holds only the in-frame ones, with some missing. The data hold about 360,000 clones, with around nine tenths observed a single time. The sample consisted of peripheral blood. The receptors here all came from a woman between 55 and 75 years old with COVID-19, enrolled during active disease. Each CDR3 is given with its conserved first and last residue. Fields, in order: D gene, J gene, clone size, V gene, CDR3 DNA, CDR3 protein. The D gene is left open where the match is weak. The size field is filled for only some rows; it gives once, few, many or a size class.

d_call: TRBD2; j_call: TRBJ2-1; clone_size: -; v_call: TRBV6-5; cdr3_nt: TGTGCCAGCAGACGAGCGGGGGTAACCGAGCAGTTCTTC; cdr3_aa: CASRRAGVTEQFF
d_call: TRBD1; j_call: TRBJ2-5; clone_size: -; v_call: TRBV6-5; cdr3_nt: TGTGCCAGCAGATACAGGGGAATCGCATCAGAGACCCAGTACTTC; cdr3_aa: CASRYRGIASETQYF
d_call: -; j_call: TRBJ1-5; clone_size: -; v_call: TRBV6-5; cdr3_nt: TGTGCCAGCAGTTATTTGGACAGCCGCCGCAATCAGCCCCAGCATTTT; cdr3_aa: CASSYLDSRRNQPQHF
d_call: -; j_call: TRBJ2-7; clone_size: once; v_call: TRBV19; cdr3_nt: TGTGCCAGTAGTATTTCGCCCGGTTACGAGCAGTACTTC; cdr3_aa: CASSISPGYEQYF
d_call: -; j_call: TRBJ2-3; clone_size: -; v_call: TRBV12-5; cdr3_nt: TGTGCTAGTGGTCTCAACCCTGCGAATACGCAGTATTTT; cdr3_aa: CASGLNPANTQYF
d_call: -; j_call: TRBJ2-5; clone_size: once; v_call: TRBV7-8; cdr3_nt: TGTGCCAGCAGCTCTCTGGGCACCGGGGGAGAGACCCAGTACTTC; cdr3_aa: CASSSLGTGGETQYF
d_call: -; j_call: TRBJ1-2; clone_size: -; v_call: TRBV4-3; cdr3_nt: TGCGCCAGCAGCGCATTGCGGGCTTCAAACTATGGCTACACCTTC; cdr3_aa: CASSALRASNYGYTF
d_call: -; j_call: TRBJ1-1; clone_size: -; v_call: TRBV6-5; cdr3_nt: TGTGCCAGCAGTTACCTTCTAAACACTGAAGCTTTCTTT; cdr3_aa: CASSYLLNTEAFF
d_call: -; j_call: TRBJ1-2; clone_size: -; v_call: TRBV11-2; cdr3_nt: TGTGCCAGCAGCTTAGGTCTGGCCAGGGATAACTATGGCTACACCTTC; cdr3_aa: CASSLGLARDNYGYTF
d_call: -; j_call: TRBJ2-3; clone_size: -; v_call: TRBV4-2; cdr3_nt: TGTGCCAGCAGCCAAGTCCCGACCGGCCGGGGAGATACGCAGTATTTT; cdr3_aa: CASSQVPTGRGDTQYF
d_call: TRBD1; j_call: TRBJ1-1; clone_size: few; v_call: TRBV9; cdr3_nt: TGTGCCAGCAGTCTCGGGACAGGGGGAGAAGCTTTCTTT; cdr3_aa: CASSLGTGGEAFF
d_call: TRBD1; j_call: TRBJ1-2; clone_size: once; v_call: TRBV5-1; cdr3_nt: TGCGCCAGCAGCTTGGCGACAGGGTCGGGGAACTATGGCTACACCTTC; cdr3_aa: CASSLATGSGNYGYTF
d_call: -; j_call: TRBJ2-5; clone_size: -; v_call: TRBV3-1/TRBV3-2; cdr3_nt: TGTGCCAGCAGCCTAAGCCTCCTGCGCCAAGAGACCCAGTACTTC; cdr3_aa: CASSLSLLRQETQYF
d_call: -; j_call: TRBJ1-1; clone_size: few; v_call: TRBV27; cdr3_nt: TGTGCCAGCAGCGCCCTAGGAGATGGTTCGGGTATCGGTGAAGCTTTCTTT; cdr3_aa: CASSALGDGSGIGEAFF
d_call: -; j_call: TRBJ2-1; clone_size: -; v_call: TRBV11-3; cdr3_nt: TGTGCCAGCAGCTTAGACGGGGACTACAATGAGCAGTTCTTC; cdr3_aa: CASSLDGDYNEQFF
d_call: -; j_call: TRBJ2-5; clone_size: -; v_call: TRBV12-5; cdr3_nt: TGTGCTAAGTCCCGGGACAAATCGTACCAAGAGACCCAGTACTTC; cdr3_aa: CAKSRDKSYQETQYF
d_call: TRBD2; j_call: TRBJ2-5; clone_size: -; v_call: TRBV4-1; cdr3_nt: TGCGCCAGCAGCCAAGATCTCGGTACTAGCGGGGGGCAGACCCAGTACTTC; cdr3_aa: CASSQDLGTSGGQTQYF
d_call: TRBD1; j_call: TRBJ2-7; clone_size: -; v_call: TRBV4-1; cdr3_nt: TGCGCCAGCAGCCCGATTCAGGACAGGGTGGACGAGCAGTACTTC; cdr3_aa: CASSPIQDRVDEQYF
d_call: -; j_call: TRBJ2-3; clone_size: -; v_call: TRBV4-3; cdr3_nt: TGCGCCAGCAGCCAAGCGGGGTACTACACAGATACGCAGTATTTT; cdr3_aa: CASSQAGYYTDTQYF
d_call: TRBD2; j_call: TRBJ2-1; clone_size: few; v_call: TRBV9; cdr3_nt: TGTGCCAGCAGCCCCCCGAGTCGGGGGGGCCTCAATGAGCAGTTCTTC; cdr3_aa: CASSPPSRGGLNEQFF
d_call: TRBD1; j_call: TRBJ2-6; clone_size: -; v_call: TRBV19; cdr3_nt: TGTGCCAGGGGACAGGGGGCTCTCTACTCTGGGGCCAACGTCCTGACTTTC; cdr3_aa: CARGQGALYSGANVLTF
d_call: TRBD1; j_call: TRBJ2-4; clone_size: once; v_call: TRBV5-4; cdr3_nt: TGTGCCAGCAGCTTCGGACAGGGGCCATCAGCCAAAAACATTCAGTACTTC; cdr3_aa: CASSFGQGPSAKNIQYF
d_call: -; j_call: TRBJ1-1; clone_size: -; v_call: TRBV5-1; cdr3_nt: TGCGCCAGCAGCTTGGACTTGAACACTGAAGCTTTCTTT; cdr3_aa: CASSLDLNTEAFF
d_call: -; j_call: TRBJ1-1; clone_size: once; v_call: TRBV29-1; cdr3_nt: TGCAGCGTTGAGGACAGTTTAGCGCTATCGGGTGAAGCTTTCTTT; cdr3_aa: CSVEDSLALSGEAFF
d_call: TRBD2; j_call: TRBJ2-3; clone_size: -; v_call: TRBV9; cdr3_nt: TGTGCCAGCAGCCTCACTGGGAGCGGGGTCACAGATACGCAGTATTTT; cdr3_aa: CASSLTGSGVTDTQYF
d_call: TRBD2; j_call: TRBJ2-3; clone_size: -; v_call: TRBV9; cdr3_nt: TGTGCCAGCAAACCCCCCGTTGGCGGGGGGGGCGGCACAGATACGCAGTATTTT; cdr3_aa: CASKPPVGGGGGTDTQYF
d_call: TRBD1; j_call: TRBJ1-1; clone_size: -; v_call: TRBV5-4; cdr3_nt: TGTGCCAGCACCCTCCTTGGACAGGGGGGCACTGAAGCTTTCTTT; cdr3_aa: CASTLLGQGGTEAFF
d_call: TRBD1; j_call: TRBJ1-3; clone_size: -; v_call: TRBV30; cdr3_nt: TGTGCCTGGAGGCCGGCCGGGACAGGGGGAAACACCATATATTTT; cdr3_aa: CAWRPAGTGGNTIYF
d_call: TRBD1; j_call: TRBJ2-1; clone_size: -; v_call: TRBV4-3; cdr3_nt: TGCGCCAGCAGCCTTGGGACAGGGGTATCCTACAATGAGCAGTTCTTC; cdr3_aa: CASSLGTGVSYNEQFF
d_call: -; j_call: TRBJ2-3; clone_size: -; v_call: TRBV11-1; cdr3_nt: TGTGCCAGCAGCTTAGAGGCGGGGGCGCTCACAGATACGCAGTATTTT; cdr3_aa: CASSLEAGALTDTQYF
d_call: -; j_call: TRBJ1-6; clone_size: once; v_call: TRBV7-9; cdr3_nt: TGTGCCAGCAGCGCGGGGACTCTAGGGACCCTCCACTTT; cdr3_aa: CASSAGTLGTLHF
d_call: -; j_call: TRBJ2-1; clone_size: -; v_call: TRBV5-8; cdr3_nt: TGTGCCAGCAGCCCTGGACAGCCAGAAACCGATGAGCAGTTCTTC; cdr3_aa: CASSPGQPETDEQFF
d_call: TRBD1; j_call: TRBJ1-4; clone_size: -; v_call: TRBV5-1; cdr3_nt: TGCGCCAGCAGCTTGGCCGGGACAGGGCGCGAAAAACTGTTTTTT; cdr3_aa: CASSLAGTGREKLFF
d_call: -; j_call: TRBJ2-3; clone_size: -; v_call: TRBV6-1; cdr3_nt: TGTGCCAGCAGTGAAAAGAACTGGGACTCCACTAGCACAGATACGCAGTATTTT; cdr3_aa: CASSEKNWDSTSTDTQYF
d_call: TRBD1; j_call: TRBJ2-1; clone_size: -; v_call: TRBV19; cdr3_nt: TGTGCCACCGGACAGGGCACCTACAATGAGCAGTTCTTC; cdr3_aa: CATGQGTYNEQFF
d_call: TRBD1; j_call: TRBJ2-7; clone_size: -; v_call: TRBV7-2; cdr3_nt: TGTGCCAGCAGCACCCAATCTCCCGGGACAGGGTCCGAGCAGTACTTC; cdr3_aa: CASSTQSPGTGSEQYF
d_call: TRBD1; j_call: TRBJ2-7; clone_size: -; v_call: TRBV10-3; cdr3_nt: TGTGCCATCAGTAACCGGGACAGCACCTACGAGCAGTACTTC; cdr3_aa: CAISNRDSTYEQYF
d_call: -; j_call: TRBJ1-1; clone_size: -; v_call: TRBV5-8; cdr3_nt: TGTGCCAGCAGCTTGGCCTTAGAAAGCACTGAAGCTTTCTTT; cdr3_aa: CASSLALESTEAFF
d_call: -; j_call: TRBJ1-6; clone_size: few; v_call: TRBV5-5; cdr3_nt: TGTGCCAGCAGCTTATTAGGGAGGGGAAATAATTCACCCCTCCACTTT; cdr3_aa: CASSLLGRGNNSPLHF
d_call: TRBD1; j_call: TRBJ2-7; clone_size: -; v_call: TRBV4-3; cdr3_nt: TGCGCCAGCAGCCACAATCCCGCCGGACAGGGTATCTACGAGCAGTACTTC; cdr3_aa: CASSHNPAGQGIYEQYF
d_call: TRBD1; j_call: TRBJ2-1; clone_size: -; v_call: TRBV5-1; cdr3_nt: TGCGCCAGCAGCTTGGCCGGGACAGCTTTCAATGAGCAGTTCTTC; cdr3_aa: CASSLAGTAFNEQFF
d_call: -; j_call: TRBJ2-1; clone_size: once; v_call: TRBV5-6; cdr3_nt: TGTGCCAGCAGCTTGGAGGGGCGGTATGCCTACGGGAATGAGCAGTTCTTC; cdr3_aa: CASSLEGRYAYGNEQFF
d_call: -; j_call: TRBJ2-1; clone_size: -; v_call: TRBV11-2; cdr3_nt: TGTGCCAGCAGCCGGCGGGGCCTCCTCTACAATGAGCAGTTCTTC; cdr3_aa: CASSRRGLLYNEQFF
d_call: -; j_call: TRBJ2-6; clone_size: -; v_call: TRBV5-8; cdr3_nt: TGTGCCAGCAGCCGCGGGTTGATGGGTTCCATTCTGGGGGCCAACGTCCTGACTTTC; cdr3_aa: CASSRGLMGSILGANVLTF
d_call: -; j_call: TRBJ1-1; clone_size: -; v_call: TRBV13; cdr3_nt: TGTGCCAGCAGCCCGGAGGGGGGGGGCCTTAACACTGAAGCTTTCTTT; cdr3_aa: CASSPEGGGLNTEAFF
d_call: TRBD1; j_call: TRBJ1-2; clone_size: -; v_call: TRBV9; cdr3_nt: TGTGCCAGCAGTGGGACAGGGGTTGGAGCCTATGGCTACACCTTC; cdr3_aa: CASSGTGVGAYGYTF
d_call: -; j_call: TRBJ2-2; clone_size: -; v_call: TRBV9; cdr3_nt: TGTGCCAGCAGCGCGGACACCTACACCGGGGAGCTGTTTTTT; cdr3_aa: CASSADTYTGELFF
d_call: TRBD1; j_call: TRBJ1-5; clone_size: -; v_call: TRBV6-4; cdr3_nt: TGTGCCAGCAGCTTCCTTGAGGGACAGAGAAATCAGCCCCAGCATTTT; cdr3_aa: CASSFLEGQRNQPQHF
d_call: TRBD1; j_call: TRBJ2-7; clone_size: -; v_call: TRBV7-7; cdr3_nt: TGTGCCAGCAGCCAAGGGACAGCCTCCTTCTACGAGCAGTACTTC; cdr3_aa: CASSQGTASFYEQYF
d_call: -; j_call: TRBJ2-2; clone_size: -; v_call: TRBV7-9; cdr3_nt: TGTGCCAGCAGCGCCTACCGGGGGGCGCACACCGGGGAGCTGTTTTTT; cdr3_aa: CASSAYRGAHTGELFF
d_call: TRBD1; j_call: TRBJ2-5; clone_size: -; v_call: TRBV6-5; cdr3_nt: TGTGCCAGCAGAGGGACAGACCAAGAGACCCAGTACTTC; cdr3_aa: CASRGTDQETQYF
d_call: TRBD1; j_call: TRBJ1-6; clone_size: -; v_call: TRBV11-3; cdr3_nt: TGTGCCAGCAGGACCGACAGGGTAGCTTCACCCCTCCACTTT; cdr3_aa: CASRTDRVASPLHF
d_call: TRBD1; j_call: TRBJ1-1; clone_size: -; v_call: TRBV6-1; cdr3_nt: TGTGCCAGCAGTGAAGCGCGGGGCAGGGGGGCTTTCTTT; cdr3_aa: CASSEARGRGAFF
d_call: -; j_call: TRBJ1-2; clone_size: once; v_call: TRBV19; cdr3_nt: TGTGCCAGTGGGTCAGGGAAACCCCCGTCCTATGGCTACACCTTC; cdr3_aa: CASGSGKPPSYGYTF
d_call: TRBD1; j_call: TRBJ1-1; clone_size: -; v_call: TRBV6-5; cdr3_nt: TGTGCCAGCAGGGTGGGACAGGGGGCGAACACTGAAGCTTTCTTT; cdr3_aa: CASRVGQGANTEAFF
d_call: -; j_call: TRBJ1-5; clone_size: -; v_call: TRBV29-1; cdr3_nt: TGCAGCGTTGAAGATCTTAACAACGCCCAGCATTTT; cdr3_aa: CSVEDLNNAQHF
d_call: -; j_call: TRBJ1-1; clone_size: -; v_call: TRBV19; cdr3_nt: TGTGCCTCGAAACGGGGGAACACTGAAGCTTTCTTT; cdr3_aa: CASKRGNTEAFF
d_call: -; j_call: TRBJ1-1; clone_size: -; v_call: TRBV4-3; cdr3_nt: TGCGCCAGCAGCCAAGATGGGGCCGGAACCAACACTGAAGCTTTCTTT; cdr3_aa: CASSQDGAGTNTEAFF
d_call: TRBD2; j_call: TRBJ2-1; clone_size: -; v_call: TRBV19; cdr3_nt: TGTGCCAGTAGTATCCGTTTGGGGGAGGGCTACAATGAGCAGTTCTTC; cdr3_aa: CASSIRLGEGYNEQFF
d_call: -; j_call: TRBJ2-2; clone_size: -; v_call: TRBV12-5; cdr3_nt: TGTGCTAGTGGTTTGCGTGGGGGCGGAACCGGGGAGCTGTTTTTT; cdr3_aa: CASGLRGGGTGELFF